This T cell receptor (beta chain) was recorded in a study of a mutant IDH1 vaccine in newly diagnosed glioma. Whole-study context: Eight vaccinations were given in weeks 1, 3, 5, 7, 11, 15, 19 and 23. First vaccine doses came 4-6 weeks after radiotherapy alone, or with temozolomide cycles. Study conclusions and caveats: Whatever changes occurred in top peripheral T cell clonotypes seemed unrelated to pseudoprogression. Vaccine-induced immune responses were detected in around 93% of patients.

With regard to this clone: Its matching antigen is unknown.

Time point specified: week 23, last vaccination. Every vaccine dose comprised 300 ug of mutant IDH1 20-mer peptide plus topical imiquimod. Method: immunoSEQ multiplex PCR; TCRdb's copy keeps in-frame clones and lacks some. The table records 25,000 to 35,000 clones, approximately 88% of them present only once. V shed 1 base and J shed 0 bases, with 5 bases lying between them. This CDR3 has 14 amino acids. CDR1 is LNHNV, CDR2 YYDKDF, per germline (reference sequence). The receptor was isolated from a man aged 40-55 years with glioma. Sequenced here: PBMCs, sampled from a glioma patient whose treatment included an IDH1 peptide vaccine. The chain couples TRBV15 to TRBJ2-3, with unresolved D. CDR3 DNA sequence: TGTGCCACCAGCAGAGGGGGAAGCACAGATACGCAGTATTTT. Its translation is CATSRGGSTDTQYF.